The 23 T cell receptor beta chains presented below share a single source sample, sequenced in a study of T cells in Graves' hyperthyroidism and ophthalmopathy. TCR beta CDR3 regions were amplified from RNA. In the first-round RT-PCR of the TCR CDR3, the HTBI primer set was used. TCRdb processed the multiplex PCR reads anew with MiXCR; each CDR3 protein has one entry. The top ten hold about 40% of the sample, which has roughly 500,000 distinct CDR3 sequences, 46% seen once. The specimen was peripheral blood or thyroid tissue (not recorded which). These receptors originate from an adult woman with Graves' disease, either hyperthyroidism or ophthalmopathy (not recorded which).

The chain uses TRBV2 and TRBJ1-5; D ambiguous. Between the trimmed V and J ends, which lost 8 bases and 3 bases, there was a span of 8 bases. Germline loops: CDR1 SNHLY, CDR2 FYNNEI. The CDR3 spans 12 residues. CDR3 sequence reads: CASGRLNQPQHF. The CDR3 coding sequence is TGTGCCAGCGGTCGACTCAATCAGCCCCAGCATTTT.

The V call is TRBV5-4, the J call TRBJ1-2; the D is unclear. This CDR3 has 13 amino acids. V lost 2 bases and J lost 10, with 15 bases in between. The V gene's germline CDR1 is SGHNT and CDR2 YYREEE (reference sequence). CDR3 in DNA: TGTGCCAGCAGCTTCGTCGGGGTCTACGACTACACCTTC. Protein: CASSFVGVYDYTF.

In its sample, this clonotype was seen many times. The V call is TRBV10-3, the J call TRBJ2-7, with D hard to call. Germline V gene lookup returns CDR1 ENHRY and CDR2 SYGVKD. With 11 bases removed from V and 6 bases from J, the gap between germline ends came to 20 bases. The CDR3 length is 13 residues. CDR3 residues: CAARNGGTAEQYF. The CDR3 nucleotides are TGTGCCGCCCGAAATGGCGGTACAGCCGAGCAGTACTTC.

As concerns this clonotype: A much larger clonotype is one base distant, so this may be a read error. The genes are TRBV30 and TRBJ1-3, with D hard to call. Germline V CDR1 and CDR2: GTSNPN, SVGIG (reference sequence). Trimming removed 5 bases at V and 0 bases at J, with 5 bases between. The CDR3 is 12 residues long. CDR3 in amino acids: CAWGSSGNTIYF. The DNA for the CDR3 is TGTGCCTGGGGTAGCTCTGGAAACACCATATATTTT.

The chain joins TRBV7-8 to TRBJ1-5; no reliable D call. CDR1 and CDR2 from the germline V gene are SGHVS and FQNEAQ. V was cut by 3 bases and J by 0 bases, with 9 bases left in between. This CDR3 is built from 15 residues. CDR3 coding DNA: TGTGCCAGCAGCTTCTACGGGAATAGCAATCAGCCCCAGCATTTT. This sequence encodes CASSFYGNSNQPQHF.

As concerns this clonotype: One junction end does not reproduce the germline sequence, and a read error may be involved. The chain is built from TRBV10-3 and TRBJ1-6; D ambiguous. CDR1 is ENHRY, CDR2 SYGVKD, per germline. The CDR3 covers 16 residues. The CDR3 spells CASSYSSPLRDSPLHF. The CDR3 region has the DNA TGTGCCAGCAGTTACTCGTCCCCTCTGCGGGATTCACCCCTCCACTTT.

This clonotype was counted many times. This chain's CDR3 is CASMDGGYTF. The CDR3 coding sequence is TGTGCCAGCATGGATGGGGGCTACACCTTC. The J gene is TRBJ1-2, the V gene TRBV2; no reliable D call. The CDR3 is 10 residues long. V lost 7 bases and J lost 8, with 8 bases in between. Per the germline V gene, CDR1 is SNHLY and CDR2 is FYNNEI.

The chain carries TRBV25-1 and TRBJ2-5; 12 bases agree with TRBD2. After removal of 4 bases from V and 5 bases from J, the junction contained 2 bases not matched to a gene. Germline V gene lookup returns CDR1 MGHDK and CDR2 SYGVNS. This CDR3 is 14 amino acids long. The CDR3 loop is CASSVTSGGETQYF. CDR3 in DNA: TGTGCCAGCAGTGTTACTAGCGGGGGGGAGACCCAGTACTTC.

This clonotype was seen a few times. V is TRBV20-1 and J is TRBJ2-7; tentative D call: TRBD2 (7 bases). The CDR3 consists of 14 residues. Trimming took off 0 bases at V and 7 bases at J, with 16 bases between the two ends. Germline loops: CDR1 DFQATT, CDR2 SNEGSKA (reference sequence). The CDR3 is CSARERGGSLEQYF. DNA of the CDR3: TGCAGTGCTAGAGAAAGGGGGGGATCGCTTGAGCAGTACTTC.

This clonotype showed up many times. The chain combines TRBV11-2 with TRBJ1-1; tentative D call: TRBD1 (6 bases). The V end lost 2 bases, the J end lost 0 bases, and 10 bases lay between the germline ends. There are 15 residues in the CDR3. Germline CDR1 reads SGHAT; CDR2 reads FQNNGV. DNA of the CDR3: TGTGCCAGCAGCTTATTAGAGGGGGTGAACACTGAAGCTTTCTTT. It yields the protein CASSLLEGVNTEAFF.

This chain connects TRBV15 to TRBJ1-5; D perhaps matches TRBD1 (5 bases). This CDR3 has 13 residues. V was trimmed by 3 bases and J by 6 bases, leaving 9 bases between them. Germline V gene lookup returns CDR1 LNHNV and CDR2 YYDKDF (reference sequence). This chain's CDR3 is CATSRGPSQPQHF. The DNA for the CDR3 is TGTGCCACCAGCAGGGGACCTAGTCAGCCCCAGCATTTT.

The sample holds many counts of this clonotype. This chain uses TRBV6-6 with TRBJ1-5; tentative D call: TRBD1 (5 bases). Deletions cut 7 bases from V and 4 bases from J, with 11 bases between. The CDR3 runs to 13 residues. CDR1 and CDR2 from the germline V gene are MNHNY and SVGAGI (reference sequence). The CDR3 bases are TGTGCCAGCACCACTGGGGGTAATCAGCCCCAGCATTTT. This gives the protein CASTTGGNQPQHF.

The chain carries TRBV2 and TRBJ1-5; D perhaps matches TRBD1 (6 bases). V shed 7 bases and J shed 10 bases, with 17 bases lying between them. The CDR3 spans 13 residues. CDR1 SNHLY and CDR2 FYNNEI come from the germline V gene. CDR3 bases: TGTGCCAGCATACGGGACACGGATTTCCCCCAGCATTTT. Translation: CASIRDTDFPQHF.

The rearrangement joins TRBV7-9 to TRBJ1-2; TRBD1 matches 8 bases. The CDR3 extends over 15 amino acids. Germline V gene data show CDR1 as SEHNR and CDR2 as FQNEAQ (reference sequence). Trimming cost V 0 bases and J 8 bases; bases outside gene matches: 8. The CDR3 loop reads CASSLAADRGRGYTF. The CDR3 coding sequence is TGTGCCAGCAGCTTAGCGGCCGACAGGGGCAGAGGCTACACCTTC.

This clonotype was seen a few times. V is TRBV5-1 and J is TRBJ2-7, with 8 nucleotides matching TRBD1. Unmatched junction bases numbered 13, after V lost 9 bases and J lost 2 bases. CDR1 is SGHRS, CDR2 YFSETQ, per germline. The CDR3 totals 15 residues. The CDR3 here is CATTPLTGETYEQYF. In nucleotides, the CDR3 is TGCGCCACCACACCCTTGACAGGGGAGACCTACGAGCAGTACTTC.

The sample holds many counts of this clonotype. CDR3: CSAPRAGDMDEQYF. CDR3 bases: TGCAGTGCCCCCCGGGCGGGAGATATGGACGAGCAGTACTTC. V is TRBV20-1 and J is TRBJ2-7, with TRBD2 matching over 7 bases. This CDR3 has 14 amino acids. The J segment lost 5 bases and the V segment lost 6 bases, leaving 13 bases of the junction unmatched. CDR1 is DFQATT and CDR2 is SNEGSKA in the germline V gene (reference sequence).

This clonotype was counted at least ten times. The chain joins TRBV6-2 or TRBV6-3 to TRBJ1-5, with a possible D match to TRBD1 (5 bases). Trimming cost V 0 bases and J 2 bases, with 17 bases left between them. The CDR3 runs 18 residues. Germline assignment: CDR1 MNHEY and CDR2 SVGEGT. CDR3 residues: CASSYSLLQGWGNQPQHF. DNA for the CDR3: TGTGCCAGCAGTTACTCGCTCCTCCAGGGTTGGGGCAATCAGCCCCAGCATTTT.

This clonotype came up many times. The chain recombines TRBV14 with TRBJ1-1; no reliable D call. V was clipped by 4 bases and J by 3 bases, with 6 bases between them. Germline V gives CDR1 SGHDN, CDR2 FVKESK. CDR3 size: 12 residues. The CDR3 reads CASSPWDTEAFF. CDR3 sequence (DNA): TGTGCCAGCAGCCCCTGGGACACTGAAGCTTTCTTT.

This clonotype was seen many times. The chain couples TRBV7-2 to TRBJ1-5; D is possibly TRBD1 (5 bases). The germline gives CDR1 SGHTA, CDR2 FQGNSA. Trimming shortened V by 5 bases and J by 6 bases, and 11 bases separated the two germline ends. CDR3 length equals 13 residues. CDR3 coding DNA: TGTGCCAGCAGCCCAGTCGGGGGTCAGCCCCAGCATTTT. Translated, it gives CASSPVGGQPQHF.

This clonotype has only a few counts. The chain carries TRBV5-1 and TRBJ2-3; the match to TRBD2 covers 11 bases. The germline CDR1 and CDR2 sequences are SGHRS and YFSETQ. Trimming removed 3 bases from V and 7 bases from J; junction bases left unmatched: 7. The CDR3 is 15 residues long. CDR3 sequence reads: CASSSTSGTTNTQYF. For the CDR3, the DNA is TGCGCCAGCAGCTCGACTAGCGGGACCACGAATACGCAGTATTTT.

The chain joins TRBV7-2 to TRBJ2-5, with 8 nucleotides matching TRBD1. CDR1 is SGHTA and CDR2 is FQGNSA in the germline V gene. Losses at the gene ends were 0 bases for V and 5 bases for J; bases not matched to a gene: 8. The CDR3 length is 16 residues. The CDR3 bases are TGTGCCAGCAGCTTAGCGTATGGACAGGGACAGGAGACCCAGTACTTC. This gives the protein CASSLAYGQGQETQYF.

The chain couples TRBV20-1 to TRBJ1-4, with 9 bases that match TRBD1. The CDR3 is made up of 14 amino acids. Per the germline V gene, CDR1 is DFQATT and CDR2 is SNEGSKA (reference sequence). Germline trimming cut 6 bases from V and 7 bases from J; bases unmatched to any gene: 9. CDR3 sequence (DNA): TGCAGTGCACTCACAGGGGGCGCGCGTGAAAAACTGTTTTTT. Encoded protein: CSALTGGAREKLFF.

This sequence joins TRBV7-8 and TRBJ1-1, with TRBD1 as a possible D gene (6 bases). The CDR3 contains 12 residues. Germline assignment: CDR1 SGHVS and CDR2 FQNEAQ. The V end lost 5 bases, the J end lost 5 bases, and 9 bases lay between the germline ends. The CDR3 spells CASSQGLTEAFF. CDR3 nucleotide sequence: TGTGCCAGCAGCCAGGGGCTTACTGAAGCTTTCTTT.